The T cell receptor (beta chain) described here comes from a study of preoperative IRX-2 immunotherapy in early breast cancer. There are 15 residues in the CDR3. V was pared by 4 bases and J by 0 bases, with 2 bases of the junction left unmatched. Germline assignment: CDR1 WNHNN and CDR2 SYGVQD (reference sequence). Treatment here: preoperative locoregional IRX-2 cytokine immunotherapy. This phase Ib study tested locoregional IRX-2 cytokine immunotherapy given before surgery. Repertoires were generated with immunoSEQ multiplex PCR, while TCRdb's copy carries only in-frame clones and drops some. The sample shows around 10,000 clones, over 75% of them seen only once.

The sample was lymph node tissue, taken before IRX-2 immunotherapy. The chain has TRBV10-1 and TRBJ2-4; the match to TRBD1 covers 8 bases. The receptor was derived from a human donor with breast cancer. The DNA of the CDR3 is TGCGCCAGCAGTGCAGGGGGCTCAGCCAAAAACATTCAGTACTTC. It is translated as CASSAGGSAKNIQYF.